This TCR beta chain is from a study of cytomegalovirus exposure and HLA in healthy donors. Study-level findings and limits: It was reported that the classifier diagnosed cytomegalovirus status with high specificity and sensitivity in both the original and validation cohorts.

The sample holds one count of this clone. The target antigen is unknown. Some clones are missing from TCRdb's copy, which holds only in-frame ones; the method was immunoSEQ multiplex PCR. The sample comprises around 49,000 clones, almost 95% of which are singletons, and 1.4% rests with the top ten. Deletions cut 0 bases from V and 4 bases from J, with 11 bases between. Germline loops: CDR1 LNHNV, CDR2 YYDKDF (reference sequence). This CDR3 spans 15 amino acids. This clonotype was sampled from a man aged 18 to 29 in good health and CMV-seronegative. The gene calls are TRBV15 and TRBJ2-3; no clear D. Sequencing was performed on PBMCs. The CDR3 loop reads CATSRDFRGADTQYF. Written as DNA, the CDR3 is TGTGCCACCAGCAGAGATTTCAGAGGCGCAGATACGCAGTATTTT.